This TCR beta chain was recovered during a study of regulatory dendritic cells for organ transplantation. Sequenced by immunoSEQ multiplex PCR; TCRdb stores in-frame clones only, minus some. The data contain 15,000 to 20,000 clones, under 80% of them singletons. Allogeneic regulatory or mature dendritic cells were co-cultured for less than six days with CFSE-labeled sorted T cells at 1:10. FACS sorted CD4+ or CD8+ T cells into CD45RA+ naive and CD45RO+ memory. Study-wide findings and caveats: Naive T cells showed high diversity, memory cells less, memory CD8+ least.

On this clone itself: Its antigen is undetermined.

The sequencing input was memory CD4+ T cells from blood cultured with regulatory dendritic cells. The subset was: CD45RO+ memory T cells. The TCR was taken from a human donor in good health.

The CDR3 DNA is TGTGCCAGCAGCCTAGCGGAGAACACCGGGGAGCTGTTTTTT. Its translation is CASSLAENTGELFF. The chain carries TRBV6-6 and TRBJ2-2; 7 bases are shared with TRBD2. Trimming at V came to 6 bases and at J to 1 base, leaving 2 bases not matched to a gene. Germline-derived CDR1 and CDR2 are MNHNY and SVGAGI (reference sequence). This CDR3 comprises 14 residues.